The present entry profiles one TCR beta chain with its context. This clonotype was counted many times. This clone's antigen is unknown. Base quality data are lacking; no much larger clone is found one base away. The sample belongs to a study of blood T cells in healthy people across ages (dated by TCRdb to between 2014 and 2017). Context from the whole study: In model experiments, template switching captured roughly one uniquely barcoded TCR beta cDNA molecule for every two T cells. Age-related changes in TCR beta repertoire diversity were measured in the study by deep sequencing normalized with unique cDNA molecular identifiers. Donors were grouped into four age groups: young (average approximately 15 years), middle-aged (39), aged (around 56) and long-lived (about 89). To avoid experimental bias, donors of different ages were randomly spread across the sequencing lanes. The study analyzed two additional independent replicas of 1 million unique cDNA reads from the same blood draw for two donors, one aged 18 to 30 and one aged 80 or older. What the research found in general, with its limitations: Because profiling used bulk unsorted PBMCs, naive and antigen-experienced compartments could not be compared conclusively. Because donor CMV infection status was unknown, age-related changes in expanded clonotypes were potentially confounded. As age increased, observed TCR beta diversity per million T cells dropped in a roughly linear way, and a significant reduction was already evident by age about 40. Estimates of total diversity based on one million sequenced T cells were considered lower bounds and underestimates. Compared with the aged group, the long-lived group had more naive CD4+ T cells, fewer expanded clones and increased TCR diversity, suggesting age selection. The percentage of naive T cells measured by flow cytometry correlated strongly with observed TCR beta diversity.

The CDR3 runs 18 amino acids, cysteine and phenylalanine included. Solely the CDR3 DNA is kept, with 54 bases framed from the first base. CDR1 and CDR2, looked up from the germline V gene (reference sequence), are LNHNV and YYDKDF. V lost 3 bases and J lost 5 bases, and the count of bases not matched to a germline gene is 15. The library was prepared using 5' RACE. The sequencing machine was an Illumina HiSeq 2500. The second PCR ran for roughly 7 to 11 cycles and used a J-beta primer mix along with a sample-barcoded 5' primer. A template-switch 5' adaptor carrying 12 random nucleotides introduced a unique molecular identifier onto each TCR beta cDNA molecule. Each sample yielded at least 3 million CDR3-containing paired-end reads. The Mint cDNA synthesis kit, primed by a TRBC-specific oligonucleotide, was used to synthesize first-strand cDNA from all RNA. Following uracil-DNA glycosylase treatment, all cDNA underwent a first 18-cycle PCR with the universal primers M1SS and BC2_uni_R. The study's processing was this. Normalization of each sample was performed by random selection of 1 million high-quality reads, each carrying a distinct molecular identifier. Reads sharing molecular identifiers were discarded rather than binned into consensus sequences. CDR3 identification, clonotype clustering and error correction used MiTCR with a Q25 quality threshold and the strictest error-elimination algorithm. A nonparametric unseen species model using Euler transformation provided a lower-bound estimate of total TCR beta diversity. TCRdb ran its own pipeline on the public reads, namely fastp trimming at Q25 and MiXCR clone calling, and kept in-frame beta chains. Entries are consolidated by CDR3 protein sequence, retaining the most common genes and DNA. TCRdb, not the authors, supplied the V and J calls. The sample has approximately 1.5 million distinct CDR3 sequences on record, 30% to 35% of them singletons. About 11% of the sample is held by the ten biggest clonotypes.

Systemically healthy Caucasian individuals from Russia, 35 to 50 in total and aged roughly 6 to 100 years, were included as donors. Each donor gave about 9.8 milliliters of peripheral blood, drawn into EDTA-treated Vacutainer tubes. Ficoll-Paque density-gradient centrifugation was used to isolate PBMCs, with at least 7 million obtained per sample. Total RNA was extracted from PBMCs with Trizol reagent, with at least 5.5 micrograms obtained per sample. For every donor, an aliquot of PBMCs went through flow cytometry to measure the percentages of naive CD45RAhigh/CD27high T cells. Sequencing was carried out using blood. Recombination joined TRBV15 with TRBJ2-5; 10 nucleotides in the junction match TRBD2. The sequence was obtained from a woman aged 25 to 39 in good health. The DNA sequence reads TGTGCCACCAGCAGGCTAAGCGGGGGGGTTACACTTCGGGAGACCCAGTACTTC. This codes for CATSRLSGGVTLRETQYF.